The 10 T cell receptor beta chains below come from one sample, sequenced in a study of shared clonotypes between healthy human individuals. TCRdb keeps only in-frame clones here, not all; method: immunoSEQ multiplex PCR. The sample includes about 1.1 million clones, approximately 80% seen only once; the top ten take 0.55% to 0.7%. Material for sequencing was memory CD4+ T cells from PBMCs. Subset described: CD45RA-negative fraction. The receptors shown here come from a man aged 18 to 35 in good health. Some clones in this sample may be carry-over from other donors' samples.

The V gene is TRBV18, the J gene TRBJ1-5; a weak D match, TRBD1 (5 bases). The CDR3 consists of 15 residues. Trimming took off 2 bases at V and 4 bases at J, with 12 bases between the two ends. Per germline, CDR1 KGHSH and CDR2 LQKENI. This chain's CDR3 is CASSPGGEGNQPQHF. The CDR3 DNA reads TGTGCCAGCTCACCAGGGGGGGAGGGTAATCAGCCCCAGCATTTT.

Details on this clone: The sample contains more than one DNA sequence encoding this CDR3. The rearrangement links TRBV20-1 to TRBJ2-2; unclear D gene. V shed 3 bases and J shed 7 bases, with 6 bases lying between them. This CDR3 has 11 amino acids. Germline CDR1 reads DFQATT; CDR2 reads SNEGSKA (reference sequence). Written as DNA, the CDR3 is TGCAGTGCTAGTAGTGTCGGGGAGCTGTTTTTT. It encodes CSASSVGELFF.

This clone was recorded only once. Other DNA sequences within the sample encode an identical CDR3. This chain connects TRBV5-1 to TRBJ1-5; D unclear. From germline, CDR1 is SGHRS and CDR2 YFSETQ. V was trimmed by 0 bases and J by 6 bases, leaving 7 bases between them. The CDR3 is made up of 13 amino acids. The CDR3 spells CASSLVLGQPQHF. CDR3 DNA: TGCGCCAGCAGCTTGGTCCTGGGTCAGCCCCAGCATTTT.

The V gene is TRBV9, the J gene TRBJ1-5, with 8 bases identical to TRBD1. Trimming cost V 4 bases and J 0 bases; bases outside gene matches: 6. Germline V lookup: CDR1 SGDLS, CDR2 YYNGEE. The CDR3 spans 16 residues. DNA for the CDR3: TGTGCCAGCAGCATCGGGACAGGAGATAGCAATCAGCCCCAGCATTTT. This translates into CASSIGTGDSNQPQHF.

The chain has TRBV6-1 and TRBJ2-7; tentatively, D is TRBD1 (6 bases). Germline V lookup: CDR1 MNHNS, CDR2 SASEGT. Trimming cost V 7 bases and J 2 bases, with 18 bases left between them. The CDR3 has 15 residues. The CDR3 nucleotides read TGTGCCAGCACCCGATCGACAGGCGAGGCCTACGAGCAGTACTTC. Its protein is CASTRSTGEAYEQYF.

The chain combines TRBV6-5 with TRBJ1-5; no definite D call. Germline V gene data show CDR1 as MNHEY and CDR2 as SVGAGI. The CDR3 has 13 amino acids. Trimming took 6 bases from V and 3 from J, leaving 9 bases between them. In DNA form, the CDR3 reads TGTGCCAGCAGGTCAGGATCCAATCAGCCCCAGCATTTT. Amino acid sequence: CASRSGSNQPQHF.

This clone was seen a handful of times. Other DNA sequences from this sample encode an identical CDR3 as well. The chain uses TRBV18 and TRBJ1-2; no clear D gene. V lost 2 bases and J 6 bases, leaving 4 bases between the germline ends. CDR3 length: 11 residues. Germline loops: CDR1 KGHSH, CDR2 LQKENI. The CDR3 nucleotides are TGTGCCAGCTCACCAGGGGATGGCTACACCTTC. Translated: CASSPGDGYTF.

CDR3 region: CASVPLAGGDTQYF. Written as DNA, the CDR3 is TGCGCCAGCGTCCCCCTAGCGGGAGGAGATACGCAGTATTTT. The chain couples TRBV5-1 to TRBJ2-3; 11 nucleotides align to TRBD2. V was clipped by 7 bases and J by 5 bases; unmatched bases: 6. This CDR3 spans 14 amino acids. From germline, CDR1 is SGHRS and CDR2 YFSETQ.

The CDR3 bases are TGCGCCAGCAGCTGGAGAAGTGGGCCAGGGGTGAACACTGAAGCTTTCTTT. Residues: CASSWRSGPGVNTEAFF. This chain links TRBV5-1 with TRBJ1-1; D is perhaps TRBD1 (6 bases). The V gene's germline CDR1 is SGHRS and CDR2 YFSETQ. The CDR3 extends over 17 amino acids. V gave up 3 bases and J gave up 0 bases, with 18 bases separating them.

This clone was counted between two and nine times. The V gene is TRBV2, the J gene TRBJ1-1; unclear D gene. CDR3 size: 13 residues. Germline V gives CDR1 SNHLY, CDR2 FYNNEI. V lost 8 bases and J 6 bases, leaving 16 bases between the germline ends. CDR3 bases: TGTGCCAGCCTAGCTCAGGCTCGCGCTGAAGCTTTCTTT. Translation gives CASLAQARAEAFF.